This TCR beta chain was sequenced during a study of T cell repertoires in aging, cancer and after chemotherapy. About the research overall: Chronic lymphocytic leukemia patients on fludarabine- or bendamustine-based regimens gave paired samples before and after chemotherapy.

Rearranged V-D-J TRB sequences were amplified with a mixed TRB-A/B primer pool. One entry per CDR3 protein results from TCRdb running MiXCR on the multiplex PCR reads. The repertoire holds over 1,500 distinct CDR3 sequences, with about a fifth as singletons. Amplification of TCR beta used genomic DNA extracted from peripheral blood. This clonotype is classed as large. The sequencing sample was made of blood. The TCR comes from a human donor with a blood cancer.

The CDR3 here is CASRDRGYTGELFF. CDR3 DNA: TGTGCCAGTCGGGACAGGGGTTACACCGGGGAGCTGTTTTTT. The genes are TRBV19 and TRBJ2-2; 10 bases align to TRBD1. V shed 8 bases, J shed 3 bases, and the junction held 3 bases outside the gene matches. This CDR3 contains 14 residues. Per the germline V gene, CDR1 is LNHDA and CDR2 is SQIVND (reference sequence).